The present T cell receptor (beta chain) was sequenced within a study of T cells after yellow fever vaccination. Study outcomes and limitations: There was a possibility that FACS-sorted repertoires contained abundant clonotypes contaminating from the bulk population. The secondary response showed a weaker magnitude and a faster peak, day 5 versus 15.

Turning to this clonotype: Its specificity is not known.

Per germline, CDR1 SGDLS and CDR2 YYNGEE. This CDR3 is built from 16 residues. The V and J ends lost 2 bases and 2 bases respectively, with 11 bases between them. For TCR, cDNA came from 5'RACE template switching, which added a universal primer site and UMIs. TCRdb re-called the 5' RACE reads with MiXCR, one entry per CDR3 protein. The top ten clones hold approximately 0.84% of a sample with under 250,000 distinct CDR3 sequences, 6.9% of them seen once. This specimen was CD4+ T cells sorted from PBMCs, taken 15 days after the yellow fever booster vaccination. The TCR originated in a man aged 25 to 40 who received the YFV17D yellow fever vaccine. This chain connects TRBV9 to TRBJ2-6; perhaps TRBD2 as D (6 bases). The CDR3 sequence is CASSVGTLAGANVLTF. The CDR3 DNA follows: TGTGCCAGCAGCGTGGGGACTCTGGCTGGGGCCAACGTCCTGACTTTC. The variable domain in full, with the rest retrieved from reference TRBV9 and TRBJ2-6, is DSGVTQTPKHLITATGQRVTLRCSPRSGDLSVYWYQQSLDQGLQFLIQYYNGEERAKGNILERFSAQQFPDLHSELNLSSLELGDSALYFCASSVGTLAGANVLTFGAGSRLTVL.